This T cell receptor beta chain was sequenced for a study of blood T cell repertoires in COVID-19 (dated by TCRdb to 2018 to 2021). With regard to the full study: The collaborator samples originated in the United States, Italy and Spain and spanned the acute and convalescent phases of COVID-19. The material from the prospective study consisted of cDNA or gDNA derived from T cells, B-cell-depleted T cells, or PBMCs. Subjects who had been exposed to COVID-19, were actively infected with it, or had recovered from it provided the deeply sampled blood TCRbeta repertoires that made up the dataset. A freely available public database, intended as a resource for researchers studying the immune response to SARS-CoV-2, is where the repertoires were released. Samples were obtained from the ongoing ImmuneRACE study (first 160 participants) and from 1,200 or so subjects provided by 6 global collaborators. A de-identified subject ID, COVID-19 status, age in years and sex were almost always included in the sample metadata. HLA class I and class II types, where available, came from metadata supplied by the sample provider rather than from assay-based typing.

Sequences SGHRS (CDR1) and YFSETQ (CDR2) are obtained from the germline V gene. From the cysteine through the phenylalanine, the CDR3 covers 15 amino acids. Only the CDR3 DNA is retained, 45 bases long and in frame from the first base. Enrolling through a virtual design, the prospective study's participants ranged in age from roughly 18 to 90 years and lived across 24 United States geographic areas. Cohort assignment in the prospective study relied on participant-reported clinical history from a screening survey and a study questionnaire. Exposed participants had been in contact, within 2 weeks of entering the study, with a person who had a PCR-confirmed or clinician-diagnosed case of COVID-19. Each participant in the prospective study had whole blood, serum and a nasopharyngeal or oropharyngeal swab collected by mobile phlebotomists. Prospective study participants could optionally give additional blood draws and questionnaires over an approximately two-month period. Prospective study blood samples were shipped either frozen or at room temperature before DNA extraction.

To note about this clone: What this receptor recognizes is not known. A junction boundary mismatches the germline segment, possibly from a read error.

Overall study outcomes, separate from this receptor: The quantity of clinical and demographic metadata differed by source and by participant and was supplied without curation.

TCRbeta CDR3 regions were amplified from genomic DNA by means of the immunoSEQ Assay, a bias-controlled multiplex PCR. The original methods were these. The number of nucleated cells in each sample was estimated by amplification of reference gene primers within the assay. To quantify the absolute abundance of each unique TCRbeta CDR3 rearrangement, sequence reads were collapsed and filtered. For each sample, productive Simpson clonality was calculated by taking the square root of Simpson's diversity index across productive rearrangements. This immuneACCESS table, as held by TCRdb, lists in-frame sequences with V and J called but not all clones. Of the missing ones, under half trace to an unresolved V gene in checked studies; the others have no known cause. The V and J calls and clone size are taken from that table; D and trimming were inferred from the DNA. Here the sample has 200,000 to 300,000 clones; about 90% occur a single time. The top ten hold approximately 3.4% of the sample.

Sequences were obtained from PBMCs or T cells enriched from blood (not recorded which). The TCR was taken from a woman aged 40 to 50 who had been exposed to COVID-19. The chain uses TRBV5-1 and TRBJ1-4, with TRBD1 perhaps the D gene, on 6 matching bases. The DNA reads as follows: TGTGCCAGCAGTAGACAGGAGGCAACTAATGAAAAACTGTTTTTT. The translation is CASSRQEATNEKLFF.